The 32 T cell receptor beta chains below come from one sample, sequenced in a study of CXCR3-negative and CXCR3-positive naive CD8 T cells. Libraries of TRB cDNA were made by 5' RACE and carried UMIs. TCRdb derives one entry per CDR3 protein from the 5' RACE reads, leaving out DNA. The listing records some 150,000 distinct CDR3 sequences. Whole-study results and caveats: CXCR3-positive naive cells carried more hydrophobic TRB CDR3s than CXCR3-negative ones.

For these receptors, no antigen is known. The sequenced sample was naive CXCR3+ CD8+ T cells from blood. The subset here: CD45RO-CCR7+CD27+CD95- naive CD8+ T cells expressing CXCR3 (TNR3+). The receptors here all came from a human donor in good health. Some clones in this sample may be carry-over from other donors' samples.

The gene calls are TRBV29-1 and TRBJ2-7; TCRdb names TRBD2, which stays unverified in the absence of DNA. Germline V CDR1 and CDR2: SQVTM, ANQGSEA. This CDR3 is built from 15 residues. The CDR3 loop reads CSVEVAGRGNYGQYF.

This chain joins TRBV29-1 and TRBJ1-1. There are 11 residues in the CDR3. CDR1 and CDR2 (germline): SQVTM, ANQGSEA. CDR3: CSSLRNTEAFF.

The chain combines TRBV3-1 with TRBJ2-3; the TRBD2 assignment by TCRdb is unverifiable without DNA. CDR3 length equals 19 residues. Germline values: CDR1 LGHDT, CDR2 YNNKEL (reference sequence). CDR3 sequence: CASSQEEGQIVARTDTQYF.

V and J are TRBV27 and TRBJ2-1. This CDR3 spans 16 amino acids. CDR1 MNHEY and CDR2 SMNVEV come from the germline V gene (reference sequence). This CDR3 reads CASNFYGKSPYNEQFF.

CDR3 sequence reads: CASSDFLVDTQHF. This chain joins TRBV4-1 and TRBJ2-3. The CDR3 covers 13 residues. The V gene's germline CDR1 is MGHRA and CDR2 YSYEKL.

This chain joins TRBV6-2 or TRBV6-3 and TRBJ2-3. Germline V gene sequence: CDR1 MNHEY, CDR2 SVGEGT. This CDR3 region has 13 residues. This chain's CDR3 is CASTKRQKDTQYF.

The rearrangement joins TRBV4-3 to TRBJ2-3. The germline V gene encodes CDR1 LGHNA and CDR2 YSLEER. The CDR3 length is 15 residues. This CDR3 reads CASSPDRRSTDTQYF.

The genes are TRBV10-2 and TRBJ1-1; TCRdb calls TRBD1, which cannot be checked without DNA. Germline V CDR1 and CDR2: WSHSY, SAAADI. This CDR3 comprises 15 residues. CDR3 residues: CASSEQAGSAAEAFF.

The chain joins TRBV4-1 to TRBJ1-5. The CDR3 runs 14 residues. Per germline, CDR1 MGHRA and CDR2 YSYEKL. The CDR3 sequence is CASSQGGIAQPQHF.

The rearrangement uses TRBV7-9 and TRBJ1-3. The CDR3 spans 17 residues. Germline values: CDR1 SEHNR, CDR2 FQNEAQ (reference sequence). CDR3 region: CASSLFSEPLSGNTIYF.

The rearrangement links TRBV9 to TRBJ2-1; TCRdb's assignment of TRBD1 cannot be checked, as there is no DNA. Germline lookup yields CDR1 SGDLS and CDR2 YYNGEE. CDR3 length: 14 residues. CDR3 residues: CASSVTDRINEQFF.

J is TRBJ2-5 and V is TRBV12-3 or TRBV12-4; TCRdb's assignment of TRBD2 cannot be checked, as there is no DNA. The CDR3 length is 16 residues. The CDR3 sequence is CASIRTGLAGYETQYF.

The rearrangement links TRBV27 to TRBJ2-1; checking the TCRdb D call of TRBD1 is not possible without DNA. The CDR3 is 13 amino acids. The germline CDR1 and CDR2 sequences are MNHEY and SMNVEV (reference sequence). The CDR3 reads CASSLSGVNEQFF.

The V gene is TRBV7-9, the J gene TRBJ2-1; TCRdb lists TRBD1, though no DNA is available to test this call. The CDR3 loop spans 14 amino acids. Germline V gives CDR1 SEHNR, CDR2 FQNEAQ (reference sequence). CDR3 sequence: CASSLAGRGDEQFF.

This chain joins TRBV2 and TRBJ1-1. CDR1 SNHLY and CDR2 FYNNEI come from the germline V gene. This CDR3 comprises 13 residues. The CDR3: CASLFPPAYEAFF.

J is TRBJ1-2 and V is TRBV7-9. Germline assignment: CDR1 SEHNR and CDR2 FQNEAQ (reference sequence). This CDR3 contains 16 residues. CDR3 sequence reads: CASSRILTSTNYGYTF.

This rearrangement joins TRBV7-9 to TRBJ1-1. The V gene's germline CDR1 is SEHNR and CDR2 FQNEAQ (reference sequence). This CDR3 spans 15 amino acids. CDR3 sequence: CASSLAGTSNTEAFF.

The V call is TRBV11-2, the J call TRBJ1-1; the D gene TCRdb calls, TRBD1, cannot be checked with no DNA. The germline V gene has CDR1 SGHAT and CDR2 FQNNGV. The CDR3 spans 14 residues. The CDR3 loop reads CASSSDPGYTEAFF.

V is TRBV7-9 and J is TRBJ2-7; TCRdb gives TRBD1 as the D gene, but with no DNA this cannot be confirmed. Per the germline V gene, CDR1 is SEHNR and CDR2 is FQNEAQ (reference sequence). The CDR3 has 15 residues. The chain's CDR3 is CASSLGTGNSYEQYF.

The J gene is TRBJ2-2, the V gene TRBV5-4; the TCRdb D gene call, TRBD1, has no DNA to confirm it. Germline CDR1 is SGHNT and CDR2 is YYREEE (reference sequence). The CDR3 loop spans 15 amino acids. CDR3 in amino acids: CASSGRQGTAGELFF. Drawing the rest from reference TRBV5-4 and TRBJ2-2, the complete variable domain is ETGVTQSPTHLIKTRGQQVTLRCSSQSGHNTVSWYQQALGQGPQFIFQYYREEENGRGNFPPRFSGLQFPNYSSELNVNALELDDSALYLCASSGRQGTAGELFFGEGSRLTVL.

The J gene is TRBJ2-3, the V gene TRBV9; TCRdb's D call of TRBD2 is untestable without DNA. CDR1 is SGDLS, CDR2 YYNGEE, per germline. The length of the CDR3 is 16 residues. CDR3 protein: CASSSQAGASADTQYF. Full variable domain (rest looked up from reference TRBV9 and TRBJ2-3): DSGVTQTPKHLITATGQRVTLRCSPRSGDLSVYWYQQSLDQGLQFLIQYYNGEERAKGNILERFSAQQFPDLHSELNLSSLELGDSALYFCASSSQAGASADTQYFGPGTRLTVL.

The genes are TRBV6-1 and TRBJ2-7; TCRdb outputs TRBD2, but without DNA this stays unchecked. CDR3 length: 16 residues. The V gene's germline CDR1 is MNHNS and CDR2 SASEGT. This chain's CDR3 is CASSEDPLAASYEQYF.

The rearrangement links TRBV2 to TRBJ1-1; as DNA is missing, the TRBD1 call by TCRdb cannot be tested. This CDR3 has 13 amino acids. CDR1 is SNHLY, CDR2 FYNNEI, per germline. CDR3 protein: CASTGTANTEAFF.

The J gene is TRBJ2-1, the V gene TRBV29-1; TCRdb lists TRBD1, though no DNA is available to test this call. Germline assignment: CDR1 SQVTM and CDR2 ANQGSEA. The CDR3 totals 14 residues. The CDR3 sequence: CSGWEDRGVWEQFF.

The chain couples TRBV10-2 to TRBJ1-1; TCRdb lists TRBD1, though no DNA is available to test this call. The CDR3 totals 15 residues. From germline, CDR1 is WSHSY and CDR2 SAAADI. The CDR3 here is CASSDRGRGNTEAFF.

The rearrangement links TRBV6-4 to TRBJ2-1; TCRdb's assignment of TRBD1 cannot be checked, as there is no DNA. CDR1 MRHNA and CDR2 SNTAGT come from the germline V gene. The CDR3 has 14 amino acids. CDR3 residues: CASSLTGEFGEQFF.

The chain has TRBV7-6 and TRBJ2-7; TCRdb names TRBD1, which stays unverified in the absence of DNA. This CDR3 contains 11 residues. Germline V gives CDR1 SGHVS, CDR2 FNYEAQ. The CDR3 loop reads CASSDTREQYF.

This chain joins TRBV20-1 and TRBJ2-1; TCRdb's D gene call, TRBD1, goes unchecked for lack of DNA. Germline lookup yields CDR1 DFQATT and CDR2 SNEGSKA (reference sequence). This CDR3 is built from 18 residues. The CDR3 spells CSARDWAGVGDPYNEQFF.

The rearrangement uses TRBV5-1 and TRBJ2-3; TCRdb returns TRBD2, unconfirmable since there is no DNA. Germline lookup yields CDR1 SGHRS and CDR2 YFSETQ. There are 18 residues in the CDR3. The CDR3 sequence: CASSLTGLLGGPTDTQYF.

The chain carries TRBV24-1 and TRBJ1-5. CDR3 length: 12 amino acids. Germline V lookup: CDR1 KGHDR, CDR2 SFDVKD. CDR3 sequence: CATSDLNQPQHF.

This sequence joins TRBV27 and TRBJ2-7; TCRdb outputs TRBD2, but without DNA this stays unchecked. CDR1 is MNHEY and CDR2 is SMNVEV in the germline V gene (reference sequence). CDR3 length equals 13 residues. The CDR3 here is CASSLGTSHEQYF.

CDR3 residues: CSVEMGLATDTQYF. The genes are TRBV29-1 and TRBJ2-3. This CDR3 spans 14 amino acids. CDR1 and CDR2 from the germline V gene are SQVTM and ANQGSEA.